What follows are 22 T cell receptor beta chains derived from one specimen sequenced in a study of technical replicates of blood from a few donors. Only in-frame clones appear in the TCRdb table, and some are missing; sequencing was by immunoSEQ multiplex PCR. Here the sample spans tens of thousands of clones, roughly 92% being singletons. What was sequenced was T cells isolated from PBMCs. The receptors were sampled from a human donor in good health.

The chain joins TRBV20-1 to TRBJ2-3; D remains ambiguous. The CDR3 is 11 amino acids. Trimming stripped 3 bases from V and 5 bases from J, with 6 bases between. Germline assignment: CDR1 DFQATT and CDR2 SNEGSKA (reference sequence). CDR3 sequence: CSASIRDTQYF. The CDR3 DNA sequence: TGCAGTGCTAGTATCAGAGATACGCAGTATTTT.

J is TRBJ2-6 and V is TRBV11-1; no clear D gene. The CDR3 is made up of 16 amino acids. Trimming stripped 8 bases from V and 4 bases from J, with 18 bases between. Germline CDR1 is SGHAT and CDR2 is FQDESV (reference sequence). CDR3 DNA sequence: TGTGCCAGCCGCTATAAGAACAGTGCCGGGGCCAACGTCCTGACTTTC. Translated: CASRYKNSAGANVLTF.

V usage is TRBV5-5 and J usage is TRBJ1-1; 10 nucleotides align to TRBD1. The V gene end was trimmed by 4 bases and the J gene end by 6 bases; junction bases not matched to a gene: 12. Germline assignment: CDR1 SGHKS and CDR2 YYEKEE (reference sequence). This CDR3 has 16 residues. The CDR3: CASSPQYRQGAPEAFF. CDR3 coding DNA: TGTGCCAGCAGCCCACAATATCGACAGGGGGCCCCTGAAGCTTTCTTT.

The rearrangement links TRBV9 to TRBJ1-3; TRBD1 matches 7 bases. The V gene end was trimmed by 3 bases and the J gene end by 4 bases; junction bases not matched to a gene: 4. There are 14 residues in the CDR3. Germline CDR1 reads SGDLS; CDR2 reads YYNGEE. The DNA of the CDR3 is TGTGCCAGCAGCGAGGGGGCGGGAGGAAACACCATATATTTT. It specifies CASSEGAGGNTIYF.

The gene calls are TRBV5-1 and TRBJ2-6; the match to TRBD1 covers 9 bases. The junction had 7 bases not matched to a gene; V was cut back by 5 bases and J by 1 base. This CDR3 has 17 residues. The germline V gene encodes CDR1 SGHRS and CDR2 YFSETQ. The CDR3 DNA is TGCGCCAGCAGTTGGGACAGGGTATCTTCTGGGGCCAACGTCCTGACTTTC. This gives the protein CASSWDRVSSGANVLTF.

The chain carries TRBV9 and TRBJ2-3; tentatively, D is TRBD2 (6 bases). The CDR3 is made up of 15 amino acids. Trimming shortened V by 3 bases and J by 6 bases, and 17 bases separated the two germline ends. The germline CDR1 and CDR2 sequences are SGDLS and YYNGEE. The CDR3 spells CASSARDFPTDTQYF. In DNA form, the CDR3 reads TGTGCCAGCAGCGCCCGGGACTTTCCCACCGATACGCAGTATTTT.

The CDR3 is CASSYNRQGSGETQYF. DNA of the CDR3: TGCGCCAGCAGCTACAACAGACAGGGGTCGGGAGAGACCCAGTACTTC. The V gene is TRBV5-1, the J gene TRBJ2-5, with TRBD1 matching over 8 bases. Germline V gives CDR1 SGHRS, CDR2 YFSETQ. CDR3 length: 16 amino acids. After removal of 3 bases from V and 4 bases from J, the junction contained 11 bases not matched to a gene. Drawing the rest from reference TRBV5-1 and TRBJ2-5, the complete variable domain is KAGVTQTPRYLIKTRGQQVTLSCSPISGHRSVSWYQQTPGQGLQFLFEYFSETQRNKGNFPGRFSGRQFSNSRSEMNVSTLELGDSALYLCASSYNRQGSGETQYFGPGTRLLVL.

The J gene is TRBJ2-7, the V gene TRBV5-1; D possibly corresponds to TRBD2 (6 bases). The CDR3 is 14 amino acids. Germline values: CDR1 SGHRS, CDR2 YFSETQ. V was cut by 0 bases and J by 5 bases, with 12 bases left in between. The CDR3 DNA sequence: TGCGCCAGCAGCTTGGGTACTAGCATCCACGAGCAGTACTTC. This translates into CASSLGTSIHEQYF.

This clone was seen a single time. The gene calls are TRBV14 and TRBJ2-5; 9 bases match TRBD2. The germline V gene has CDR1 SGHDN and CDR2 FVKESK. The V segment lost 0 bases and the J segment 3 bases; nucleotides outside the gene matches: 14. The CDR3 loop spans 19 amino acids. The CDR3 bases are TGTGCCAGCAGCCAAGAAGGGGTAGCGGGAGATCGGTTTGAAGAGACCCAGTACTTC. It specifies CASSQEGVAGDRFEETQYF.

The count of this clone is one. V usage is TRBV5-4 and J usage is TRBJ2-1; no clear D gene. The CDR3 spans 12 residues. The V end was cut by 0 bases, the J end by 10 bases, with 8 bases between. The germline V gene encodes CDR1 SGHNT and CDR2 YYREEE (reference sequence). CDR3 DNA: TGTGCCAGCAGCTTGGAGAACGGGGAGCAGTTCTTC. Translation: CASSLENGEQFF. Variable domain in full (rest from reference TRBV5-4 and TRBJ2-1): ETGVTQSPTHLIKTRGQQVTLRCSSQSGHNTVSWYQQALGQGPQFIFQYYREEENGRGNFPPRFSGLQFPNYSSELNVNALELDDSALYLCASSLENGEQFFGPGTRLTVL.

CDR3 bases: TGTGCCAGCAGCGAGAGGGGGATGACTAGCGGGGCTTCTGTAGGTGAGCAGTTCTTC. Protein: CASSERGMTSGASVGEQFF. This rearrangement joins TRBV9 to TRBJ2-1, with 11 bases matching TRBD2. The CDR3 sequence is 19 residues long. CDR1 is SGDLS and CDR2 is YYNGEE in the germline V gene. Trimming took 3 bases from V and 9 from J; bases not matched to a gene: 20.

The V gene is TRBV7-8, the J gene TRBJ1-1; no firm D call. CDR1 SGHVS and CDR2 FQNEAQ come from the germline V gene. This CDR3 has 13 amino acids. Trimming removed 1 base at V and 3 bases at J, with 6 bases between. CDR3 bases: TGTGCCAGCAGCTTAGGAGGAGACACTGAAGCTTTCTTT. Its translation is CASSLGGDTEAFF.

This clone has more than one count but fewer than ten. This rearrangement joins TRBV6-5 to TRBJ1-5; D is perhaps TRBD1 (5 bases). This CDR3 is 13 amino acids long. V lost 2 bases to trimming and J lost 7 bases, with 9 bases between them. Germline CDR1 reads MNHEY; CDR2 reads SVGAGI. This chain's CDR3 is CASSYRDSQPQHF. For the CDR3, the DNA is TGTGCCAGCAGTTACAGGGACTCCCAGCCCCAGCATTTT.

The chain employs TRBV5-1 and TRBJ2-3, with 8 bases identical to TRBD1. CDR1 is SGHRS and CDR2 is YFSETQ in the germline V gene. The CDR3 totals 18 residues. With V trimmed by 4 bases and J by 3 bases, 16 bases remained unmatched. The CDR3 DNA reads TGCGCCAGCAGCGTACCCAACTACCACAGGGGGACTACAGATACGCAGTATTTT. Protein: CASSVPNYHRGTTDTQYF.

The chain carries TRBV6-6 and TRBJ2-1, with D tentatively TRBD2 (6 bases). The CDR3 totals 13 residues. CDR1 and CDR2 from the germline V gene are MNHNY and SVGAGI (reference sequence). V was clipped by 5 bases and J by 5 bases, with 10 bases between them. For the CDR3, the DNA is TGTGCCAGCAGTGTCCGGGGGAACAATGAGCAGTTCTTC. Protein sequence: CASSVRGNNEQFF.

The rearrangement uses TRBV19 and TRBJ2-1, with TRBD2 identical over 11 bases. Germline lookup yields CDR1 LNHDA and CDR2 SQIVND (reference sequence). The V segment lost 4 bases and the J segment 1 base; nucleotides outside the gene matches: 9. The CDR3 is made up of 18 amino acids. The CDR3 is CASSRSSGGKLSYNEQFF. The CDR3 coding sequence is TGTGCCAGTAGTAGGTCTAGCGGGGGGAAACTATCCTACAATGAGCAGTTCTTC.

The chain couples TRBV7-2 to TRBJ2-7, with 9 bases that match TRBD2. Trimming at V came to 8 bases and at J to 4 bases, leaving 12 bases not matched to a gene. Looked up from germline, CDR1 is SGHTA and CDR2 is FQGNSA. CDR3 length: 15 amino acids. Here the CDR3 reads CASGTSAGGGYEQYF. CDR3 bases: TGTGCCAGCGGCACCTCAGCGGGAGGAGGATACGAGCAGTACTTC.

This clone occurred once. The chain recombines TRBV28 with TRBJ2-2, with D tentatively TRBD2 (5 bases). Germline V lookup: CDR1 MDHEN, CDR2 SYDVKM. The CDR3 has 15 amino acids. The V end lost 5 bases, the J end lost 4 bases, and 14 bases lay between the germline ends. The CDR3 reads CASSQPLSVTGELFF. The CDR3 DNA reads as TGTGCCAGCAGTCAGCCCCTTAGCGTCACCGGGGAGCTGTTTTTT.

The chain is built from TRBV13 and TRBJ2-5; possibly TRBD1 or TRBD2 for D (7 bases each). Per germline, CDR1 PRHDT and CDR2 FYEKMQ (reference sequence). This CDR3 is built from 16 residues. V was trimmed by 4 bases and J by 5 bases, leaving 20 bases between them. This chain's CDR3 is CASSSGGAFAAETQYF. DNA of the CDR3: TGTGCCAGCAGCTCAGGGGGGGCATTTGCCGCGGAGACCCAGTACTTC.

The rearrangement joins TRBV4-1 to TRBJ2-7; the D is unclear. Germline V gene data show CDR1 as MGHRA and CDR2 as YSYEKL. V was shortened by 1 base and J by 5 bases, with 9 bases between the two germline ends. The CDR3 is 13 residues long. The CDR3, as DNA: TGCGCCAGCAGCCAAGTACTCCAAGACGAGCAGTACTTC. Its translation: CASSQVLQDEQYF.

This chain uses TRBV28 with TRBJ1-1, with TRBD1 matching 8 bases. The V gene's germline CDR1 is MDHEN and CDR2 SYDVKM. The CDR3 contains 21 residues. Trimming took 5 bases from V and 0 from J; bases not matched to a gene: 23. CDR3 amino acids: CASSTLGTGLTLGSLNTEAFF. Written as DNA, the CDR3 is TGTGCCAGCAGTACCCTAGGGACAGGTCTAACCTTGGGCTCCTTGAACACTGAAGCTTTCTTT.

The CDR3 loop is CASSQGTGFFGYTF. Here the CDR3 DNA reads TGTGCCAGCAGCCAAGGGACAGGGTTTTTTGGCTACACCTTC. The chain carries TRBV7-9 and TRBJ1-2, with 9 bases aligning to TRBD1. Trimming removed 5 bases from V and 7 bases from J; junction bases left unmatched: 8. There are 14 residues in the CDR3. CDR1 and CDR2 (germline): SEHNR, FQNEAQ (reference sequence).